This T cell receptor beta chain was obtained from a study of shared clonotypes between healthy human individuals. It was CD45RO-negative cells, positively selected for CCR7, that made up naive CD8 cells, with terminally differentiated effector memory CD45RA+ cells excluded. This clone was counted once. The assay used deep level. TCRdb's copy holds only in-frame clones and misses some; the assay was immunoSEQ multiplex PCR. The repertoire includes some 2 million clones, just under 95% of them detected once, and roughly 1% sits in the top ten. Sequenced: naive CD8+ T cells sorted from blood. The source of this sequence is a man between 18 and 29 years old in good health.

This CDR3 reads CASKKSATNEKLFF. CDR3 nucleotides: TGCGCCAGCAAAAAGAGTGCAACTAATGAAAAACTGTTTTTT. The gene calls are TRBV10-2 and TRBJ1-4; D is unclear. V lost 7 bases to trimming and J lost 0 bases, with 9 bases between them. CDR3 size: 14 residues. Germline values: CDR1 WSHSY, CDR2 SAAADI.